The entry that follows covers one TCR beta chain sequence. Its target is unknown. This sample stems from a study of beta chain features in type 1 diabetes. Sorting of CD4+ naive, central memory, regulatory and stem cell-like memory cells was performed via CD45RO/CCR7/CD25/CD127/CD95/CD27. cDNA synthesis used the whole RNA isolate, giving expressed TCRB sequences. The repertoire was sequenced with immunoSEQ multiplex PCR; TCRdb's copy has only in-frame clones and lacks some. There are hundreds of thousands of clones in the sample; about 11% occur only once, and 0.015% to 0.02% lies in the top ten. Regarding the study as a whole: With patients and controls alike, PCR might favor shorter templates to an equal degree. In all four CD4+ subsets, TCRB CDR3 length was significantly, moderately reduced in type 1 diabetes. In comparison with healthy donors, patients had naive, central memory and Treg TCRB repertoires that appeared more similar.

This CDR3 is built from 15 residues. CDR1 SGHTA and CDR2 FQGNSA come from the germline V gene. The V and J ends lost 2 bases and 3 bases respectively, with 11 bases between them. The chain has TRBV7-2 and TRBJ1-5, with D tentatively TRBD1 (6 bases). The specimen sequenced was naive CD4+ T cells from blood. The source is a woman in her 30s in good health. DNA for the CDR3: TGTGCCAGCAGCTTACTGACAGGTAACAATCAGCCCCAGCATTTT. Protein product: CASSLLTGNNQPQHF.